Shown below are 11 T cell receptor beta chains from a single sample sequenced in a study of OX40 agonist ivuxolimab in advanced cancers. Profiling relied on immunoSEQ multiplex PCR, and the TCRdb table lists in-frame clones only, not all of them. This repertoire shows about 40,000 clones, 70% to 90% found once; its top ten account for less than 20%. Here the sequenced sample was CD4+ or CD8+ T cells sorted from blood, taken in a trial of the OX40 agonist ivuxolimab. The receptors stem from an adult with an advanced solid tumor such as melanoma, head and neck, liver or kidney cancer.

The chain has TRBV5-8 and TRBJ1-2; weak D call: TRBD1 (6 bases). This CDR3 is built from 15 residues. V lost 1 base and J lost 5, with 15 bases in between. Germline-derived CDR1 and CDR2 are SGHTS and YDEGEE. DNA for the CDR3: TGTGCCAGCAGCTTGAGTTCAGGGGCCACGTATGGCTACACCTTC. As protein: CASSLSSGATYGYTF.

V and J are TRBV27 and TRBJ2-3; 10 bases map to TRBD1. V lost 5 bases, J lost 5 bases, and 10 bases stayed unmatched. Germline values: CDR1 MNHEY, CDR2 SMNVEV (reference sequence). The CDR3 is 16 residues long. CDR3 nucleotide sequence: TGTGCCAGCAGTCTCTATTGGACAGGGGGGAGAGATACGCAGTATTTT. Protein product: CASSLYWTGGRDTQYF.

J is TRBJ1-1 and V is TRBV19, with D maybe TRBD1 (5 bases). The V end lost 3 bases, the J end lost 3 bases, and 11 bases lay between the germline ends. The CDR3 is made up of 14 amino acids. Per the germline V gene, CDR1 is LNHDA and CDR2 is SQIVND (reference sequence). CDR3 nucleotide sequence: TGTGCCAGTAGTATGGGAGGGGCGTACACTGAAGCTTTCTTT. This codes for CASSMGGAYTEAFF.

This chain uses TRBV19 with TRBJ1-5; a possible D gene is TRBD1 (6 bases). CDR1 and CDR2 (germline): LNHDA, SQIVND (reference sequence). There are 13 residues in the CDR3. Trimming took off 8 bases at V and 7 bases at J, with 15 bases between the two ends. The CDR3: CASHPATGQPQHF. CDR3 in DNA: TGTGCCAGTCACCCCGCAACAGGGCAGCCCCAGCATTTT. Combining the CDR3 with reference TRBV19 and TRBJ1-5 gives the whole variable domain DGGITQSPKYLFRKEGQNVTLSCEQNLNHDAMYWYRQDPGQGLRLIYYSQIVNDFQKGDIAEGYSVSREKKESFPLTVTSAQKNPTAFYLCASHPATGQPQHFGDGTRLSIL.

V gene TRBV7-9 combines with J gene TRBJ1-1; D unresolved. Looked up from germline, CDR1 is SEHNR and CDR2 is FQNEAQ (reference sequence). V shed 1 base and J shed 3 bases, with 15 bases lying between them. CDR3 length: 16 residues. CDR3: CASSLVSFGDYTEAFF. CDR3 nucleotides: TGTGCCAGCAGCTTAGTTTCTTTCGGGGATTACACTGAAGCTTTCTTT.

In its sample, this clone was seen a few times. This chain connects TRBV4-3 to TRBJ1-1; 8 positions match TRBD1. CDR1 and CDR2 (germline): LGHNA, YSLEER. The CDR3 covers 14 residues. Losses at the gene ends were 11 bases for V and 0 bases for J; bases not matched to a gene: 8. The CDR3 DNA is TGCGCCTCTTCCCAGGGGGCTGTGAACACTGAAGCTTTCTTT. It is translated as CASSQGAVNTEAFF.

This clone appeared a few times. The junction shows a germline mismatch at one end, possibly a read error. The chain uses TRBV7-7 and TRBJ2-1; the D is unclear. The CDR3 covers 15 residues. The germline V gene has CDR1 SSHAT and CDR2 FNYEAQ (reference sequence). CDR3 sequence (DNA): TGTGCTAGCAGCTTAGTTTCAGCTGAATACAATGAGCAGTTCTTC. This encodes CASSLVSAEYNEQFF. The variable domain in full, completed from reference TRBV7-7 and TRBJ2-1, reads GAGVSQSPRYKVTKRGQDVTLRCDPISSHATLYWYQQALGQGPEFLTYFNYEAQPDKSGLPSDRFSAERPEGSISTLTIQRTEQRDSAMYRCASSLVSAEYNEQFFGPGTRLTVL.

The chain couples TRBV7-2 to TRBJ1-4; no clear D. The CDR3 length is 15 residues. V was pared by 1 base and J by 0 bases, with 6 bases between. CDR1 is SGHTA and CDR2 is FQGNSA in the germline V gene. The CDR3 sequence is CASSLVWATNEKLFF. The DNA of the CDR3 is TGTGCCAGCAGCTTAGTGTGGGCAACTAATGAAAAACTGTTTTTT.

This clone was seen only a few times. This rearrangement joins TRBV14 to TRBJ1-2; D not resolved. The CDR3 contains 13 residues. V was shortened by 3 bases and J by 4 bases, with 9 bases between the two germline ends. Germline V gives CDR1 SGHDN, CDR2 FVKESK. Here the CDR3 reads CASSQGTGYGYTF. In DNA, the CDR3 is TGTGCCAGCAGCCAGGGAACTGGCTATGGCTACACCTTC.

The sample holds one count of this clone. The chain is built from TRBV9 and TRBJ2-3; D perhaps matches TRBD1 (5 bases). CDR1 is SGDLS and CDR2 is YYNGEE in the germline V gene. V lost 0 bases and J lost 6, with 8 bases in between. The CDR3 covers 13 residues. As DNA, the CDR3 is TGTGCCAGCAGCGTAGCTGCAGGGGATACGCAGTATTTT. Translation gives CASSVAAGDTQYF.

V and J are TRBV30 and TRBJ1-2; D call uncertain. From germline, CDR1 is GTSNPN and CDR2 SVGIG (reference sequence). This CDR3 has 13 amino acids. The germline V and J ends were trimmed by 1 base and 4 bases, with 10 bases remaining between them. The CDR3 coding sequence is TGTGCCTGGAGTGAATCGACTGCCTATGGCTACACCTTC. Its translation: CAWSESTAYGYTF.